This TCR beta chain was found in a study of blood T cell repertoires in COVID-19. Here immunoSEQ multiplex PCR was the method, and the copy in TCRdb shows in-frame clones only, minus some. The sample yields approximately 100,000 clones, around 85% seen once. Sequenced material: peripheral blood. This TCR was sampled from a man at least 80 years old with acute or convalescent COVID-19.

The CDR3 DNA sequence: TGTGCCAGCACGTCAGAATATGGCTACACCTTC. The encoded protein is CASTSEYGYTF. The V gene is TRBV28, the J gene TRBJ1-2; no clear D gene. The V gene lost 7 bases and the J gene lost 5 bases, with 8 bases spanning the gap. The germline V gene encodes CDR1 MDHEN and CDR2 SYDVKM. This CDR3 comprises 11 residues.